This T cell receptor (beta chain) was sequenced in a study of sequential checkpoint blockade in melanoma. On the study more broadly: After both sequences, patients received maintenance nivolumab.

Germline-derived CDR1 and CDR2 are SEHNR and FQNEAQ (reference sequence). The CDR3 consists of 11 residues. V shed 4 bases and J shed 10 bases, with 10 bases lying between them. The method was immunoSEQ multiplex PCR; TCRdb's version includes in-frame clones alone and lacks a portion of them. This table has some 9,600 clones, more than 60% appearing once. Treatment specified: randomized to nivolumab then ipilimumab (arm A) or the reverse (arm B). Patients had received no earlier DNA-damaging chemotherapy. From thawed PBMCs, live CD3+CD8+ cells negative for CD19 and CD56 were sorted. The rearrangement links TRBV7-9 to TRBJ1-1, with D maybe TRBD1 (6 bases). Sample: CD8+ T cells sorted from blood (inferred from file names), taken from a patient given nivolumab and ipilimumab in sequence. This receptor was obtained from a human donor with melanoma. The CDR3 sequence: CASSSPQGAFF. In nucleotides, the CDR3 is TGTGCCAGCAGCTCCCCACAGGGAGCTTTCTTT.